This entry features one T cell receptor (beta chain) sequence. The antigen is undetermined. The sample is drawn from a study of regulatory T cells. Findings of the study overall: In CD3G-deficient patients, conventional CD4+ T cells were enriched for hydrophobic CDR3 residues at positions 6 and 7.

The V and J ends lost 3 bases and 6 bases, in that order; junction bases with no gene match: 8. The germline V gene has CDR1 WSHSY and CDR2 SAAADI. The CDR3 is 17 residues long. Regulatory (CD25-high CD127-low) and conventional (CD25-low CD127-high) CD4+ T cells were sorted separately. Amplification used 52 TRBV primers and 13 TRBJ primers. Sequencing was performed with immunoSEQ multiplex PCR; in TCRdb, only in-frame clones are kept and a portion is missing. The sample lists about 35,000 clones, about 88% occurring once. Input material: conventional CD4+ T cells sorted from blood. This clonotype was sampled from a person between 18 and 30 years old with CD3G deficiency. The rearrangement joins TRBV10-2 to TRBJ2-1; 13 nucleotides align to TRBD2. CDR3 nucleotide sequence: TGCGCCAGCAGTGAACCAAGGACTAGCGGGGGATCCAATGAGCAGTTCTTC. Its protein product is CASSEPRTSGGSNEQFF.